The sample holds a few counts of the clone carrying this TCR beta chain. Antigen specificity is unknown. The sample belongs to a study of CD8+CD57+ T cells in acquired aplastic anemia. Study conclusions and caveats: Some 29 shared CD8+ CDR3s appeared highly expressed within patients' immunodominant clones.

TCR beta VDJ and CDR3 were profiled, and genomic DNA was the template. TCRdb reanalysed the reads using MiXCR and keeps one entry per CDR3 protein. Among about 200,000 distinct CDR3 sequences listed, 65% were seen once. Before being chosen for sequencing, patients had shown CD8+CD57+ cell expansion by flow cytometry. CDR3 length equals 13 residues. The trim removed 5 bases at V and 9 bases at J, leaving 3 bases unmatched. Germline V gene lookup returns CDR1 MDHEN and CDR2 SYDVKM. The chain has TRBV28 and TRBJ2-1; TRBD2 agrees at 11 bases. Sequencing was carried out using sorted CD4+, CD8+, or CD8+CD57+ T cells (not recorded which) from PBMCs. The TCR comes from a human donor with aplastic anemia. The CDR3, as DNA: TGTGCCAGCAGTATAGCGGGGGGGATTGAGCAGTTCTTC. This encodes CASSIAGGIEQFF.